Following are 28 T cell receptor beta chains from one sample sequenced in a study of Graves' ophthalmopathy and Graves' hyperthyroidism. RNA transcripts served as template for amplifying TCR beta CDR3 sequences. HTBI primers served in a first-round RT-PCR, which a second-round multiplex PCR followed. TCRdb re-derived calls from the multiplex PCR reads in MiXCR, one entry per CDR3 protein. The sample has about 480,000 distinct CDR3 sequences, about an eighth seen once. The specimen sequenced was blood. These receptors were collected from a woman aged 30 to 39 with Graves' ophthalmopathy.

This clonotype has ten or more counts. This sequence joins TRBV11-2 and TRBJ1-2; D is unresolved. V was shortened by 3 bases and J by 4 bases, with 9 bases between the two germline ends. There are 13 residues in the CDR3. The germline V gene has CDR1 SGHAT and CDR2 FQNNGV. Here the CDR3 DNA reads TGTGCCAGCAGCTTCTCGAATCCCTATGGCTACACCTTC. Amino acid sequence: CASSFSNPYGYTF.

The V call is TRBV12-3 or TRBV12-4, the J call TRBJ1-1, with TRBD1 identical over 8 bases. This CDR3 contains 15 residues. V lost 3 bases and J lost 0; bases outside the gene matches: 3. CDR3 protein: CASSFRQGMNTEAFF. The CDR3 DNA sequence: TGTGCCAGCAGTTTCCGACAGGGGATGAACACTGAAGCTTTCTTT.

Ten or more counts support this clonotype. The chain couples TRBV28 to TRBJ2-7, with 7 bases lining up with TRBD1. Germline CDR1 MDHEN, CDR2 SYDVKM. The V segment lost 5 bases and the J segment 2 bases; nucleotides outside the gene matches: 6. The CDR3 spans 14 residues. As DNA, the CDR3 is TGTGCCAGCAGTGTGACAGGGAGCCCCTACGAGCAGTACTTC. Protein: CASSVTGSPYEQYF.

This clonotype was detected ten times or more. The chain employs TRBV11-2 and TRBJ2-4; D unclear. The V gene's germline CDR1 is SGHAT and CDR2 FQNNGV. The CDR3 runs 16 residues. V lost 1 base to trimming and J lost 2 bases, with 12 bases between them. CDR3 sequence reads: CASSLGLGPSKNIQYF. CDR3 in DNA: TGTGCCAGCAGCTTAGGCCTTGGGCCTTCCAAAAACATTCAGTACTTC.

The chain has TRBV6-2 or TRBV6-3 and TRBJ1-5, with D possibly being TRBD1 (5 bases). Germline V gene sequence: CDR1 MNHEY, CDR2 SVGEGT. Trimming left V 7 bases short and J 0 bases short, with 22 bases between. The CDR3 consists of 18 residues. The CDR3 DNA is TGTGCCAGCATCCAGGCCAGGGACTACGAATCTAGCAATCAGCCCCAGCATTTT. This translates into CASIQARDYESSNQPQHF.

The table lists this clonotype with many counts. The chain links TRBV10-3 to TRBJ2-5; 7 bases match TRBD2. Germline V gene lookup returns CDR1 ENHRY and CDR2 SYGVKD. CDR3 length: 13 amino acids. The junction had 7 bases not matched to a gene; V was cut back by 8 bases and J by 4 bases. The CDR3 nucleotides read TGTGCCATCGGGCGGGGGAAGCGAGAGACCCAGTACTTC. Translation gives CAIGRGKRETQYF.

Many counts were recorded for this clonotype. The gene calls are TRBV6-5 and TRBJ2-7, with TRBD1 matching over 9 bases. Trimming cost V 5 bases and J 3 bases; bases outside gene matches: 5. CDR3 length: 14 amino acids. The germline V gene has CDR1 MNHEY and CDR2 SVGAGI. CDR3 sequence: CASSRDREIYEQYF. DNA of the CDR3: TGTGCCAGCAGTCGGGACAGGGAAATCTACGAGCAGTACTTC.

This clonotype was seen a handful of times. The V call is TRBV3-1, the J call TRBJ2-5; no clear D gene. CDR1 LGHDT and CDR2 YNNKEL come from the germline V gene (reference sequence). The CDR3 extends over 13 amino acids. V was trimmed by 2 bases and J by 4 bases, leaving 8 bases between them. Written as DNA, the CDR3 is TGTGCCAGCAGCCAACTAACGGGAGAGACCCAGTACTTC. It encodes CASSQLTGETQYF.

The table lists this clonotype with a few counts. CDR3 protein: CAWSPKSTALGGEQYF. The CDR3 DNA is TGTGCCTGGAGTCCAAAAAGTACAGCCCTAGGGGGGGAGCAGTACTTC. The chain employs TRBV30 and TRBJ2-7; D might be TRBD1 or TRBD2, each matching 6 bases. The V gene lost 2 bases and the J gene lost 7 bases, with 24 bases spanning the gap. Germline CDR1 reads GTSNPN; CDR2 reads SVGIG (reference sequence). The CDR3 is made up of 16 amino acids.

In this sample, this clonotype turned up a few times. The chain combines TRBV12-3 or TRBV12-4 with TRBJ2-5; 12 bases line up with TRBD2. The CDR3 contains 14 residues. Trimming at V came to 6 bases and at J to 10 bases, leaving 9 bases not matched to a gene. The DNA of the CDR3 is TGTGCCAGCAGCTCTAGCGGGGGGGCCGGGGTCCAGTACTTC. The encoded protein is CASSSSGGAGVQYF.

This clonotype was detected ten times or more. The chain combines TRBV12-3 or TRBV12-4 with TRBJ2-5; D tentatively reads TRBD1 or TRBD2 (5 bases each). Trimming removed 4 bases at V and 4 bases at J, with 10 bases between. This CDR3 is built from 13 residues. The CDR3 coding sequence is TGTGCCAGCAGTTACGCAGGGACAGAGACCCAGTACTTC. This encodes CASSYAGTETQYF.

Ten or more counts support this clonotype. The rearrangement links TRBV29-1 to TRBJ2-5; the D is unclear. V was pared by 4 bases and J by 2 bases, with 11 bases between. CDR1 and CDR2 (germline): SQVTM, ANQGSEA. The CDR3 runs 13 residues. CDR3 DNA: TGCAGCGTTGGGCCGGCCCTACAAGAGACCCAGTACTTC. This encodes CSVGPALQETQYF.

A few counts support this clonotype. The chain has TRBV5-1 and TRBJ2-5; D possibly uses TRBD1 or TRBD2 (5 bases each). The CDR3 covers 13 residues. V shed 8 bases and J shed 1 base, with 12 bases lying between them. CDR1 and CDR2 (germline): SGHRS, YFSETQ. CDR3 protein: CASNTGAQETQYF. For the CDR3, the DNA is TGCGCCAGTAATACCGGGGCCCAAGAGACCCAGTACTTC.

This clonotype was counted at least ten times. The junction differs from germline at one of its ends, possibly a read error. The chain is built from TRBV28 and TRBJ2-4, with a weak D call TRBD2 (5 bases). The CDR3 is made up of 19 amino acids. From germline, CDR1 is MDHEN and CDR2 SYDVKM. The CDR3 is CASRTLGRTIHLAKNIKYF. CDR3 sequence (DNA): TGTGCCAGCAGAACACTGGGCAGAACTATTCATCTAGCCAAAAACATTAAGTACTTC. The whole variable domain, filled in from reference TRBV28 and TRBJ2-4, reads DVKVTQSSRYLVKRTGEKVFLECVQDMDHENMFWYRQDPGLGLRLIYFSYDVKMKEKGDIPEGYSVSREKKERFSLILESASTNQTSMYLCASRTLGRTIHLAKNIKYFGAGTRLSVL.

This clonotype was detected many times. This rearrangement joins TRBV5-1 to TRBJ1-1; TRBD1 matches at 7 bases. The CDR3 is 13 amino acids. V shed 4 bases, J shed 4 bases, and the junction held 4 bases outside the gene matches. CDR1 is SGHRS, CDR2 YFSETQ, per germline. The chain's CDR3 is CASSGDSRTEAFF. The CDR3 coding sequence is TGCGCCAGCAGCGGGGACAGCCGCACTGAAGCTTTCTTT.

This clonotype was seen many times. The rearrangement uses TRBV12-5 and TRBJ2-7; the match to TRBD1 covers 10 bases. The CDR3 runs to 15 residues. V shed 5 bases, J shed 3 bases, and the junction held 7 bases outside the gene matches. The germline V gene has CDR1 LGHNT and CDR2 FRNRAP. The DNA of the CDR3 is TGTGCTAGTGGTAGGTCGGGGACAGGGGACTACGAGCAGTACTTC. Amino acid sequence: CASGRSGTGDYEQYF.

This clonotype was counted at least ten times. The rearrangement joins TRBV2 to TRBJ1-6; D gene uncertain. CDR1 SNHLY and CDR2 FYNNEI come from the germline V gene. The CDR3 is 16 residues long. With 6 bases removed from V and 0 bases from J, the gap between germline ends came to 12 bases. The CDR3 protein is CASRTDGSSYNSPLHF. CDR3 DNA: TGTGCCAGCAGGACGGACGGGAGCTCCTATAATTCACCCCTCCACTTT. Drawing the rest from reference TRBV2 and TRBJ1-6, the complete variable domain is EPEVTQTPSHQVTQMGQEVILRCVPISNHLYFYWYRQILGQKVEFLVSFYNNEISEKSEIFDDQFSVERPDGSNFTLKIRSTKLEDSAMYFCASRTDGSSYNSPLHFGNGTRLTVT.

The V call is TRBV5-1, the J call TRBJ1-2; TRBD1 is a possible D gene (6 bases). CDR1 SGHRS and CDR2 YFSETQ come from the germline V gene. The CDR3 runs 14 residues. V lost 4 bases to trimming and J lost 3 bases, with 13 bases between them. CDR3 sequence reads: CASSVDGGDYGYTF. Here the CDR3 DNA reads TGCGCCAGCAGCGTAGACGGGGGCGACTATGGCTACACCTTC. The variable domain in full, with the rest retrieved from reference TRBV5-1 and TRBJ1-2, is KAGVTQTPRYLIKTRGQQVTLSCSPISGHRSVSWYQQTPGQGLQFLFEYFSETQRNKGNFPGRFSGRQFSNSRSEMNVSTLELGDSALYLCASSVDGGDYGYTFGSGTRLTVV.

This clonotype was seen a few times. This chain joins TRBV2 and TRBJ1-1; D might be TRBD1 (5 bases). Trimming took 8 bases from V and 1 from J, leaving 14 bases between them. The CDR3 loop spans 14 amino acids. Germline V CDR1 and CDR2: SNHLY, FYNNEI. For the CDR3, the DNA is TGTGCCAGCCTCCTGGGGGGGTCGAACACTGAAGCTTTCTTT. Its translation: CASLLGGSNTEAFF.

This clonotype was detected many times. The chain carries TRBV6-1 and TRBJ1-1, with TRBD1 identical over 7 bases. Germline V CDR1 and CDR2: MNHNS, SASEGT. This CDR3 comprises 14 residues. The junction had 0 bases not matched to a gene; V was cut back by 1 base and J by 1 base. The CDR3 DNA is TGTGCCAGCAGTGAAGACAGGGGGAACACTGAAGCTTTCTTT. Amino acids: CASSEDRGNTEAFF.

The sample holds a few counts of this clonotype. The chain is built from TRBV20-1 and TRBJ2-5; D gene uncertain. Germline assignment: CDR1 DFQATT and CDR2 SNEGSKA (reference sequence). This CDR3 has 13 residues. The germline V and J ends were trimmed by 0 bases and 8 bases, with 13 bases remaining between them. The CDR3 protein is CSARETIEATQYF. The CDR3 nucleotides read TGCAGTGCTAGAGAAACGATAGAGGCAACCCAGTACTTC.

This clonotype was counted at least ten times. V usage is TRBV6-5 and J usage is TRBJ2-3; 7 bases are a match to TRBD2. The CDR3 length is 13 residues. Germline CDR1 MNHEY, CDR2 SVGAGI. The J segment lost 6 bases and the V segment lost 4 bases, leaving 4 bases of the junction unmatched. The CDR3 nucleotides are TGTGCCAGCAGTTTTACTAGCGAGGATACGCAGTATTTT. Its translation is CASSFTSEDTQYF.

The chain recombines TRBV11-2 with TRBJ2-7; D remains unclear. Germline CDR1 is SGHAT and CDR2 is FQNNGV. The CDR3 extends over 15 amino acids. V dropped 4 bases and J dropped 0 bases, with 13 bases sitting between them. The CDR3 here is CASSSLMTSSYEQYF. Written as DNA, the CDR3 is TGTGCCAGCAGCTCCCTCATGACCTCCTCCTACGAGCAGTACTTC.

This clonotype was seen at least ten times. The chain recombines TRBV12-3 or TRBV12-4 with TRBJ1-2; D is ambiguous. The CDR3 consists of 14 residues. Trimming pared 1 base from V and 6 bases from J, leaving 12 bases between. The CDR3 region has the DNA TGTGCCAGCAGTTTAGATGGGCGGGGTGATGGCTACACCTTC. This gives the protein CASSLDGRGDGYTF.

As to this clonotype: This may come from a read error, since a much larger clone is one base off. This chain joins TRBV12-3 or TRBV12-4 and TRBJ2-5; tentative D call: TRBD2 (5 bases). V was clipped by 7 bases and J by 5 bases, with 11 bases between them. The CDR3 length is 12 residues. As DNA, the CDR3 is TGTGCCAGCACCGACGGCGGGGAGACCCAGTACTTC. Translation: CASTDGGETQYF.

The V and J genes are TRBV5-1 and TRBJ1-5, with a tentative D call TRBD1 (5 bases). Germline V gene data show CDR1 as SGHRS and CDR2 as YFSETQ. CDR3 length equals 15 residues. Trimming pared 0 bases from V and 7 bases from J, leaving 14 bases between. The CDR3 here is CASSLGDGGGQPQHF. CDR3 sequence (DNA): TGCGCCAGCAGCTTGGGGGACGGGGGTGGCCAGCCCCAGCATTTT. The full variable domain, its missing parts supplied by reference TRBV5-1 and TRBJ1-5, is KAGVTQTPRYLIKTRGQQVTLSCSPISGHRSVSWYQQTPGQGLQFLFEYFSETQRNKGNFPGRFSGRQFSNSRSEMNVSTLELGDSALYLCASSLGDGGGQPQHFGDGTRLSIL.

V and J are TRBV12-3 or TRBV12-4 and TRBJ2-5; no clear D gene. V dropped 7 bases and J dropped 5 bases, with 23 bases sitting between them. The CDR3 extends over 16 amino acids. CDR3 bases: TGTGCCAGCACCCTCGGTGACCGTGAACTTGGGGAGACCCAGTACTTC. Translated, it gives CASTLGDRELGETQYF.

This clonotype was counted between two and nine times. The CDR3: CASSLYPTGGENTEAFF. The CDR3 DNA reads as TGTGCCAGCAGTTTATATCCCACAGGGGGGGAGAACACTGAAGCTTTCTTT. V is TRBV12-3 or TRBV12-4 and J is TRBJ1-1; 8 nucleotides align to TRBD1. V dropped 2 bases and J dropped 1; count of bases not matched to a gene: 9. The CDR3 loop spans 17 amino acids.